One and the same sample provided the 27 T cell receptor beta chains below, sequenced in a study of CD8+CD57+ T cells in acquired aplastic anemia. Sequencing involved patients with CD8+CD57+ cell expansion previously shown by flow cytometry. Using genomic DNA as the template, TCR beta VDJ and CDR3 profiling was carried out. TCRdb reprocessed the reads via MiXCR and lists one record per CDR3 protein. The repertoire includes some 180,000 distinct CDR3 sequences, about 50% of them detected once, and over 10% sits in the top ten. Sequenced input: sorted CD4+, CD8+, or CD8+CD57+ T cells (not recorded which) from PBMCs. The receptors stem from a human donor with aplastic anemia.

A few counts support this clonotype. V is TRBV10-3 and J is TRBJ2-7; 7 bases fit TRBD1. The CDR3 sequence is 13 residues long. Germline loops: CDR1 ENHRY, CDR2 SYGVKD. V shed 6 bases and J 6 bases; nucleotides not matched to a gene: 8. CDR3 residues: CAIRTETGIEQYF. DNA of the CDR3: TGTGCCATCAGAACCGAGACAGGGATCGAGCAGTACTTC.

This chain links TRBV9 with TRBJ1-3; no definite D call. With 0 bases removed from V and 2 bases from J, the gap between germline ends came to 6 bases. The germline V gene encodes CDR1 SGDLS and CDR2 YYNGEE. The CDR3 contains 14 residues. The CDR3 DNA reads TGTGCCAGCAGCGTAGAGGGAGCTGGAAACACCATATATTTT. Translation gives CASSVEGAGNTIYF.

In its sample, this clonotype was seen a few times. The chain links TRBV24-1 to TRBJ2-1; 10 bases are shared with TRBD2. The length of the CDR3 is 16 residues. V trimming: 4 bases; J trimming: 0 bases; junction bases outside the gene matches: 2. The germline CDR1 and CDR2 sequences are KGHDR and SFDVKD. CDR3 sequence reads: CATSDPSGGSYNEQFF. The CDR3 bases are TGTGCCACCAGTGACCCTAGCGGGGGCTCCTACAATGAGCAGTTCTTC.

At least ten counts were recorded for this clonotype. This chain joins TRBV19 and TRBJ1-2, with 8 positions matching TRBD1. Per germline, CDR1 LNHDA and CDR2 SQIVND (reference sequence). V dropped 2 bases and J dropped 4; count of bases not matched to a gene: 6. This CDR3 has 15 residues. CDR3 protein: CASSILQGGIYGYTF. The DNA for the CDR3 is TGTGCCAGTAGTATATTACAGGGGGGGATCTATGGCTACACCTTC. The full variable domain, completed using reference TRBV19 and TRBJ1-2, is DGGITQSPKYLFRKEGQNVTLSCEQNLNHDAMYWYRQDPGQGLRLIYYSQIVNDFQKGDIAEGYSVSREKKESFPLTVTSAQKNPTAFYLCASSILQGGIYGYTFGSGTRLTVV.

This clonotype was found many times. This chain connects TRBV7-8 to TRBJ2-4, with D perhaps being TRBD1 or TRBD2 (5 bases each). Trimming left V 4 bases short and J 7 bases short, with 11 bases between. Per germline, CDR1 SGHVS and CDR2 FQNEAQ. This CDR3 is 13 amino acids long. This chain's CDR3 is CASSSGAGNIQYF. In DNA form, the CDR3 reads TGTGCCAGCAGCTCCGGGGCAGGGAACATTCAGTACTTC.

In regard to this clonotype: A much larger clone sits a single nucleotide away, making a read error possible. The chain links TRBV5-4 to TRBJ2-3; possible D gene TRBD1, 6 bases. Germline values: CDR1 SGHNT, CDR2 YYREEE (reference sequence). The CDR3 contains 14 residues. Here the CDR3 reads CASSVGQRTDTRYF. CDR3 coding DNA: TGTGCCAGCAGCGTGGGACAACGCACAGATACGCGGTATTTT.

This clonotype was picked up many times. The chain couples TRBV5-1 to TRBJ2-7; perhaps TRBD1 as D (5 bases). CDR1 and CDR2 from the germline V gene are SGHRS and YFSETQ. CDR3 length: 14 residues. Trimming left V 2 bases short and J 4 bases short, with 13 bases between. This CDR3 reads CASSFGQQAYEQYF. Here the CDR3 DNA reads TGCGCCAGCAGCTTTGGCCAACAGGCTTACGAGCAGTACTTC.

The sample holds many counts of this clonotype. The chain recombines TRBV20-1 with TRBJ2-5; D may be TRBD2 (5 bases). Germline CDR1 reads DFQATT; CDR2 reads SNEGSKA (reference sequence). The CDR3 is 16 residues long. Trimming removed 2 bases at V and 7 bases at J, with 23 bases between. This CDR3 is CSARPSGVGAEGTQYF. The DNA for the CDR3 is TGCAGTGCTAGACCCTCAGGCGTGGGCGCCGAGGGGACCCAGTACTTC.

This sequence joins TRBV15 and TRBJ2-3; D not resolved. Trimming pared 0 bases from V and 5 bases from J, leaving 6 bases between. Germline V gene lookup returns CDR1 LNHNV and CDR2 YYDKDF (reference sequence). The CDR3 contains 13 residues. The CDR3 loop is CATSRDVGDTQYF. CDR3 in DNA: TGTGCCACCAGCAGAGATGTGGGAGATACGCAGTATTTT.

The chain joins TRBV19 to TRBJ1-1; weak D call: TRBD1 (5 bases). V shed 3 bases and J shed 5 bases, with 16 bases lying between them. CDR3 size: 15 residues. Per germline, CDR1 LNHDA and CDR2 SQIVND (reference sequence). The CDR3 nucleotides are TGTGCCAGTAGTATTCCCACAGGTAAGGGGACTGAAGCTTTCTTT. Its translation is CASSIPTGKGTEAFF. Full variable domain (remainder filled in from reference TRBV19 and TRBJ1-1): DGGITQSPKYLFRKEGQNVTLSCEQNLNHDAMYWYRQDPGQGLRLIYYSQIVNDFQKGDIAEGYSVSREKKESFPLTVTSAQKNPTAFYLCASSIPTGKGTEAFFGQGTRLTVV.

This clonotype was found a few times. The V and J genes are TRBV2 and TRBJ1-3, with 8 nucleotides matching TRBD1. The germline CDR1 and CDR2 sequences are SNHLY and FYNNEI. CDR3 size: 15 residues. With 4 bases clipped from V and 4 bases from J, the junction kept 6 bases outside the gene matches. The CDR3 protein is CASSASTGVGNTIYF. The CDR3 nucleotides read TGTGCCAGCAGTGCCTCGACAGGGGTCGGAAACACCATATATTTT.

The V and J genes are TRBV25-1 and TRBJ2-1; TRBD2 matches at 13 bases. V dropped 5 bases and J dropped 15; count of bases not matched to a gene: 7. The CDR3 is 13 residues long. Germline V gene lookup returns CDR1 MGHDK and CDR2 SYGVNS. The CDR3 region has the DNA TGTGCCAGCAGTTACTCGGGACTAGCGGGAAGGTTCTTC. Translated: CASSYSGLAGRFF.

This clonotype was seen at least ten times. CDR3 amino acids: CSAPGQSNEKLFF. In DNA form, the CDR3 reads TGCAGTGCCCCGGGACAATCTAATGAAAAACTGTTTTTT. J is TRBJ1-4 and V is TRBV20-1, with a weak D call TRBD1 (6 bases). Germline CDR1 and CDR2: DFQATT and SNEGSKA (reference sequence). This CDR3 spans 13 amino acids. Deletions cut 6 bases from V and 3 bases from J, with 11 bases between.

A note on this clonotype: An end of the junction differs from the germline gene, which may be a read error. The rearrangement links TRBV24-1 to TRBJ2-7; 9 nucleotides align to TRBD1. This CDR3 has 14 amino acids. Germline V gene data show CDR1 as KGHDR and CDR2 as SFDVKD. CDR3 nucleotide sequence: TGTGCCAGCAGTCAGACAGGGGGGACCTACGAGCAGTACTTC. Amino acid sequence: CASSQTGGTYEQYF.

The chain has TRBV29-1 and TRBJ2-1; D may correspond to TRBD1 or TRBD2 (5 bases each). The germline V gene has CDR1 SQVTM and CDR2 ANQGSEA. This CDR3 has 15 residues. V dropped 6 bases and J dropped 9 bases, with 24 bases sitting between them. CDR3 sequence reads: CSVSSTGARGGEQFF. The CDR3 DNA follows: TGCAGCGTCTCTTCGACCGGGGCGAGAGGAGGTGAGCAGTTCTTC.

The CDR3 nucleotides are TGTGCCAGCAGCTTAAGTCATGGCGGGCCCCGGGACAATGAGCAGTTCTTC. This sequence encodes CASSLSHGGPRDNEQFF. This chain connects TRBV11-1 to TRBJ2-1, with D possibly TRBD2 on 5 matching bases. The CDR3 consists of 17 residues. The V gene's germline CDR1 is SGHAT and CDR2 FQDESV (reference sequence). V lost 2 bases and J 5 bases, leaving 19 bases between the germline ends. The full variable domain, rest sourced from reference TRBV11-1 and TRBJ2-1, is EAEVAQSPRYKITEKSQAVAFWCDPISGHATLYWYRQILGQGPELLVQFQDESVVDDSQLPKDRFSAERLKGVDSTLKIQPAELGDSAMYLCASSLSHGGPRDNEQFFGPGTRLTVL.

In this sample, this clonotype turned up many times. This rearrangement joins TRBV12-3 or TRBV12-4 to TRBJ2-6, with D hard to call. The length of the CDR3 is 13 residues. Trimming pared 7 bases from V and 1 base from J, leaving 5 bases between. The CDR3 region has the DNA TGTGCCAGCACAAATTCTGGGGCCAACGTCCTGACTTTC. As protein: CASTNSGANVLTF.

The chain couples TRBV10-1 to TRBJ2-2, with D maybe TRBD2 (6 bases). The CDR3 is made up of 16 amino acids. V lost 0 bases and J lost 1, with 9 bases in between. From germline, CDR1 is WNHNN and CDR2 SYGVQD (reference sequence). The CDR3 DNA follows: TGCGCCAGCAGTGAGTCAGGTAGCGGGAACACCGGGGAGCTGTTTTTT. This gives the protein CASSESGSGNTGELFF.

This clonotype was recorded a few times. The chain employs TRBV9 and TRBJ1-4; no definite D call. CDR1 is SGDLS and CDR2 is YYNGEE in the germline V gene. V was cut by 5 bases and J by 4 bases, with 15 bases left in between. The CDR3 loop spans 15 amino acids. The CDR3 spells CASSPRAGGNEKLFF. In nucleotides, the CDR3 is TGTGCCAGCAGTCCCCGTGCCGGAGGTAATGAAAAACTGTTTTTT.

This clonotype was observed at least ten times. This rearrangement joins TRBV6-5 to TRBJ1-5, with 8 bases aligning to TRBD1. J gave up 1 base and V 6 bases, and 8 bases lay outside the gene matches. This CDR3 is built from 16 residues. CDR1 MNHEY and CDR2 SVGAGI come from the germline V gene. The CDR3 loop reads CASRRDRGGSNQPQHF. The DNA for the CDR3 is TGTGCCAGCAGGCGCGACAGGGGCGGAAGCAATCAGCCCCAGCATTTT.

The J gene is TRBJ2-3, the V gene TRBV2, with 10 nucleotides matching TRBD2. The CDR3 is made up of 15 amino acids. V shed 6 bases, J shed 6 bases, and the junction held 9 bases outside the gene matches. In germline, CDR1 is SNHLY, CDR2 FYNNEI. The DNA for the CDR3 is TGTGCCAGCAGAGCTCTAGCGGGAGAGGTGGATACGCAGTATTTT. Its protein is CASRALAGEVDTQYF.

The chain recombines TRBV11-2 with TRBJ2-3, with 12 nucleotides matching TRBD2. V dropped 5 bases and J dropped 6; count of bases not matched to a gene: 9. Germline V gene sequence: CDR1 SGHAT, CDR2 FQNNGV. The CDR3 is made up of 16 amino acids. DNA for the CDR3: TGTGCCAGCAGCCGCCTTCTAGCGGGGGGGCTCGATACGCAGTATTTT. This encodes CASSRLLAGGLDTQYF.

This chain uses TRBV11-2 with TRBJ2-1, with D uncertain. The CDR3 length is 17 residues. V was cut by 0 bases and J by 0 bases, with 12 bases left in between. Per germline, CDR1 SGHAT and CDR2 FQNNGV. DNA of the CDR3: TGTGCCAGCAGCTTAGATCAAGGTCTGAGCTCCTACAATGAGCAGTTCTTC. Its translation is CASSLDQGLSSYNEQFF.

This chain connects TRBV7-2 to TRBJ1-1, with D perhaps TRBD1 (5 bases). The CDR3 contains 13 residues. Trimming pared 4 bases from V and 5 bases from J, leaving 11 bases between. Germline V gene data show CDR1 as SGHTA and CDR2 as FQGNSA. The CDR3 protein is CASSSGLATEAFF. For the CDR3, the DNA is TGTGCCAGCAGCTCAGGGTTGGCGACTGAAGCTTTCTTT.

V and J are TRBV2 and TRBJ2-1; possibly TRBD1 for D (6 bases). Trimming pared 10 bases from V and 11 bases from J, leaving 18 bases between. The length of the CDR3 is 12 residues. Looked up from germline, CDR1 is SNHLY and CDR2 is FYNNEI. CDR3 nucleotide sequence: TGTGCCACCGCACCCAGGGGCTATAAGCAGTTCTTC. This gives the protein CATAPRGYKQFF.

This clonotype was seen once. This chain links TRBV5-1 with TRBJ1-6; 7 positions agree with TRBD1. The CDR3 runs 15 residues. V shed 2 bases, J shed 9 bases, and the junction held 8 bases outside the gene matches. The germline gives CDR1 SGHRS, CDR2 YFSETQ. The CDR3 DNA is TGCGCCAGCAGCTTAGTGCAGGGGGTCGGTTCACCCCTCCACTTT. Translated: CASSLVQGVGSPLHF. Full variable domain (outside the CDR3, taken from reference TRBV5-1 and TRBJ1-6): KAGVTQTPRYLIKTRGQQVTLSCSPISGHRSVSWYQQTPGQGLQFLFEYFSETQRNKGNFPGRFSGRQFSNSRSEMNVSTLELGDSALYLCASSLVQGVGSPLHFGNGTRLTVT.

This clonotype was recorded many times. The chain is built from TRBV7-6 and TRBJ2-7, with 9 bases matching TRBD1. The CDR3 runs to 16 residues. J gave up 13 bases and V 1 base, and 17 bases lay outside the gene matches. Looked up from germline, CDR1 is SGHVS and CDR2 is FNYEAQ. DNA for the CDR3: TGTGCCAGCAGCTTAGTGTCGGGGTCGGGACAGGGTAATTATTACTTC. Protein sequence: CASSLVSGSGQGNYYF.